A selection of T cell receptor beta chains follows, all from one sample in a study of cytomegalovirus exposure and HLA in healthy donors. Repertoires were generated with immunoSEQ multiplex PCR, while TCRdb's copy carries only in-frame clones and drops some. The repertoire includes 110,000 or so clones, approximately 80% of them detected once, and 5% to 6% sits in the top ten. Source material: PBMCs. The receptors derive from a woman in her thirties in good health and CMV-seropositive. Both conserved end residues are part of each CDR3. A D gene is named only where the DNA matches it firmly. Expanded clones get a size class; other rows say once, few or many, or leave the size out.

V,size,J,D,DNA,CDR3
TRBV19,-,TRBJ2-3,TRBD2,TGTGCCAGTAGTATAGGTGGCGGGGGGAGGGATACGCAGTATTTT,CASSIGGGGRDTQYF
TRBV27,few,TRBJ1-5,-,TGTGCCAGCAGTTTATCACGGGGGGCGGATCAGCCCCAGCATTTT,CASSLSRGADQPQHF
TRBV5-1,once,TRBJ2-7,-,TGCGCCAGCAGCTTGGCCCCCGACAGTTCCTACGAGCAGTACTTC,CASSLAPDSSYEQYF
TRBV9,few,TRBJ2-5,TRBD2,TGTGCCAGCAGCGCGAGGACTAGTCAACAAGAGACCCAGTACTTC,CASSARTSQQETQYF
TRBV6-5,-,TRBJ1-1,TRBD1,TGTGCCAGCAGGCACTCAGGGGACAGAGCTTTCTTT,CASRHSGDRAFF
TRBV7-8,once,TRBJ2-1,-,TGTGCCAGCTGCAGGGAGGTTTCCAATGAGCAGTTCTTC,CASCREVSNEQFF
TRBV7-9,-,TRBJ1-1,-,TGTGCCAGCAGCCTGACAGGCTATGAAGCTTTCTTT,CASSLTGYEAFF
TRBV5-8,-,TRBJ2-7,TRBD2,TGTGCCAGCAGCTTGGCGGCTAGCGGGAGGCTAGGCTCCTACGAGCAGTACTTC,CASSLAASGRLGSYEQYF
TRBV6-1,few,TRBJ2-7,-,TGTGCCAGCAGTGAAGACGGCGGGGTTTTCCCCTACGAGCAGTACTTC,CASSEDGGVFPYEQYF
TRBV7-2,-,TRBJ1-2,TRBD1,TGTGCCAGCAGCATACACAGGGGACAGGATGGCTACACCTTC,CASSIHRGQDGYTF
TRBV4-2,-,TRBJ1-6,-,TGTGCCAGCAGCCAAGATCTAACCATGGGAGCCCTCCACTTT,CASSQDLTMGALHF
TRBV5-1,-,TRBJ2-7,-,TGCGCCAGCAGCTTATCTGCGGGTTCCTACGAGCAGTACTTC,CASSLSAGSYEQYF
TRBV10-1,-,TRBJ1-1,-,TGCGCCAGCAGTGCCGGGAACACTGAAGCTTTCTTT,CASSAGNTEAFF
TRBV15,-,TRBJ2-1,-,TGTGCCACCAGCAGAGGTCGGGGGTACAATGAGCAGTTCTTC,CATSRGRGYNEQFF
TRBV5-6,-,TRBJ2-1,TRBD2,TGTGCCAGCAGAGCACTAGCGGGGATCAATGAGCAGTTCTTC,CASRALAGINEQFF
TRBV29-1,-,TRBJ1-1,-,TGCAGCGTGGCTGACACGAACACTGAAGCTTTCTTT,CSVADTNTEAFF
TRBV5-1,few,TRBJ2-2,TRBD1,TGCGCCAGCAGCTTGTATGCGGGGACAGGGTGGCCTCCGAACACCGGGGAGCTGTTTTTT,CASSLYAGTGWPPNTGELFF
TRBV18,-,TRBJ2-2,-,TGTGCCAGCTCACCCGACATGACCGGGGAGCTGTTTTTT,CASSPDMTGELFF
TRBV18,few,TRBJ1-4,-,TGTGCCAGCTCGTCAGGTACAACTAATGAAAAACTGTTTTTT,CASSSGTTNEKLFF
TRBV2,-,TRBJ1-5,-,TGTGCCAGCTGCCCCGAACAGGGAACTCAGCCCCAGCATTTT,CASCPEQGTQPQHF
TRBV5-8,-,TRBJ2-3,-,TGTGCCAGCAGCCGGGGGCGGGGGCGTGCAGATACGCAGTATTTT,CASSRGRGRADTQYF
TRBV19,-,TRBJ1-5,-,TGTGCCAGTAGTGTGTCAGGGGGCAATCAGCCCCAGCATTTT,CASSVSGGNQPQHF
TRBV9,-,TRBJ1-6,-,TGTGCCAGCAGCGTAGGGAGCGGTTCACCCCTCCACTTT,CASSVGSGSPLHF
TRBV12-5,-,TRBJ1-1,TRBD1,TGTGCTAGTGGTTTTTTAGGACAGGGCAACACTGAAGCTTTCTTT,CASGFLGQGNTEAFF
TRBV15,-,TRBJ1-3,TRBD1,TGTGCCACGGGACAGGGGGCTGGAAACACCATATATTTT,CATGQGAGNTIYF
TRBV6-1,once,TRBJ1-2,TRBD1,TGTGCCAGCAACCCCGACAGGGTGGAAGGCTACACCTTC,CASNPDRVEGYTF
TRBV2,-,TRBJ2-7,-,TGTGCCAGCAGTGTGGGCTTTGCGGAGCAGTACTTC,CASSVGFAEQYF
TRBV30,-,TRBJ1-3,-,TGTGCCTGGAGTACAGGGCTCTCTATTAACACCATATATTTT,CAWSTGLSINTIYF
TRBV5-6,few,TRBJ1-2,-,TGTGCCAGCAGCCTACAGGATAACTATGGCTACACCTTC,CASSLQDNYGYTF
TRBV2,-,TRBJ1-3,-,TGTGCCAGCAGCACCGGGACATTATACTCTGGAAACACCATATATTTT,CASSTGTLYSGNTIYF
TRBV7-8,-,TRBJ1-5,-,TGTGCCAGCCAGGGTCTCCATCTTAATCAGCCCCAGCATTTT,CASQGLHLNQPQHF
TRBV5-1,-,TRBJ1-2,TRBD1,TGCGCCAGCAGCCCGACGGGACAGGGGGGCCATGGCTACACCTTC,CASSPTGQGGHGYTF
TRBV5-4,-,TRBJ2-3,-,TGTGCCAGCAGCTTGGTACGGGGGGCAACAGATACGCAGTATTTT,CASSLVRGATDTQYF
TRBV7-9,once,TRBJ1-2,TRBD1,TGTGCCAGCAGCCCACAGGGGATTGATGGCTACACCTTC,CASSPQGIDGYTF
TRBV10-3,-,TRBJ2-2,-,TGTGCCATCAGTGACTACACCGGGGAGCTGTTTTTT,CAISDYTGELFF